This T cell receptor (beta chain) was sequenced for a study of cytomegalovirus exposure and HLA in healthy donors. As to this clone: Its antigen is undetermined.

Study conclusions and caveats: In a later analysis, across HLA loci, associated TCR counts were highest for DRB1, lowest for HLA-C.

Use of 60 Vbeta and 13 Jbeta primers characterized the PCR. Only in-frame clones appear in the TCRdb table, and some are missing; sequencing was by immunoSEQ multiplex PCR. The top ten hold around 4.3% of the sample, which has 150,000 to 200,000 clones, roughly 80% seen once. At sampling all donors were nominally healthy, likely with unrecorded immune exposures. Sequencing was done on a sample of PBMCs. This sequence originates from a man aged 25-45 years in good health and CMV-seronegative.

The CDR3 sequence: CASSRWTGIGSGNTIYF. The CDR3 region has the DNA TGTGCCAGCAGCCGTTGGACAGGGATAGGCTCTGGAAACACCATATATTTT. The chain combines TRBV28 with TRBJ1-3; TRBD1 matches at 8 bases. Trimming at V came to 6 bases and at J to 0 bases, leaving 10 bases not matched to a gene. The CDR3 length is 17 residues. CDR1 and CDR2 from the germline V gene are MDHEN and SYDVKM.